The entry below gives a single T cell receptor (beta chain) sequence along with its context. These data come from a study of cytomegalovirus exposure and HLA in healthy donors. Germline-derived CDR1 and CDR2 are KGHSH and LQKENI. The V end was cut by 1 base, the J end by 4 bases, with 15 bases between. CDR3 length: 16 amino acids. The protocol was immunoSEQ multiplex PCR, while the TCRdb copy is restricted to in-frame clones and leaves out a portion. Found here are approximately 150,000 clones, roughly 86% of them singletons; the top ten hold approximately 2.6%. V is TRBV18 and J is TRBJ2-3, with D possibly matching TRBD2 (6 bases). Material: PBMCs. The sequence came from a young man in good health and CMV-seropositive. The CDR3 loop is CASSPLLGGGADTQYF. In DNA form, the CDR3 reads TGTGCCAGCTCACCACTGCTCGGAGGAGGGGCAGATACGCAGTATTTT.